One sample yielded the 5 T cell receptor beta chains listed below, sequenced in a study of naive and memory T cell subsets. An equimolar mix of two oligonucleotides served as the beta constant-region primer for TRBC1 and TRBC2. TCRdb re-called the UMI-ligation and nested PCR reads through MiXCR, storing one row per CDR3 protein. The table lists around 31,000 distinct CDR3 sequences, roughly a tenth of them singletons. Sequencing was performed on effector memory CD4+ T cells from blood. The subset: effector memory, CD45RA- CD27-. These receptors were obtained from a human donor in good health.

This clonotype was detected many times. The V call is TRBV12-3 or TRBV12-4, the J call TRBJ1-4; 7 bases are shared with TRBD1. Trimming removed 9 bases from V and 8 bases from J; junction bases left unmatched: 9. The CDR3 runs 13 residues. CDR3 loop: CASMTGMKEKLFF. The CDR3 nucleotides are TGTGCCAGTATGACAGGGATGAAGGAAAAACTGTTTTTT.

Many counts were recorded for this clonotype. This chain connects TRBV14 to TRBJ1-1; D ambiguous. The CDR3 spans 14 residues. The V end was cut by 1 base, the J end by 0 bases, with 6 bases between. The germline V gene has CDR1 SGHDN and CDR2 FVKESK. The CDR3 DNA reads TGTGCCAGCAGCCAAGCTGGCATGAACACTGAAGCTTTCTTT. This translates into CASSQAGMNTEAFF. The entire variable domain, with the rest obtained from reference TRBV14 and TRBJ1-1, is as follows: EAGVTQFPSHSVIEKGQTVTLRCDPISGHDNLYWYRRVMGKEIKFLLHFVKESKQDESGMPNNRFLAERTGGTYSTLKVQPAELEDSGVYFCASSQAGMNTEAFFGQGTRLTVV.

This clonotype was observed many times. The chain employs TRBV5-4 and TRBJ2-7; possible D gene TRBD2, 6 bases. The CDR3 has 15 amino acids. V was trimmed by 0 bases and J by 0 bases, leaving 10 bases between them. Germline V CDR1 and CDR2: SGHNT, YYREEE (reference sequence). This chain's CDR3 is CASSLDWRGSYEQYF. The CDR3 DNA reads as TGTGCCAGCAGCTTGGATTGGAGGGGCTCCTACGAGCAGTACTTC.

By sample fraction, this clonotype is medium-sized (0.01 to 0.1%). The V and J genes are TRBV20-1 and TRBJ1-1; 8 nucleotides match TRBD1. The CDR3 runs 14 residues. Germline V gene sequence: CDR1 DFQATT, CDR2 SNEGSKA (reference sequence). V gave up 6 bases and J gave up 3 bases; unmatched junction bases: 9. CDR3 bases: TGCAGTGCAACCACGTACAGGGGGGACACTGAAGCTTTCTTT. Its translation: CSATTYRGDTEAFF.

The chain uses TRBV5-1 and TRBJ2-1; 14 bases match TRBD2. Germline V gene sequence: CDR1 SGHRS, CDR2 YFSETQ. This CDR3 contains 19 residues. J lost 0 bases, V lost 4 bases, and 9 bases had no gene match. CDR3 region: CASSPRTSGGFISYNEQFF. The DNA for the CDR3 is TGCGCCAGCAGCCCAAGGACTAGCGGGGGGTTCATCTCCTACAATGAGCAGTTCTTC.